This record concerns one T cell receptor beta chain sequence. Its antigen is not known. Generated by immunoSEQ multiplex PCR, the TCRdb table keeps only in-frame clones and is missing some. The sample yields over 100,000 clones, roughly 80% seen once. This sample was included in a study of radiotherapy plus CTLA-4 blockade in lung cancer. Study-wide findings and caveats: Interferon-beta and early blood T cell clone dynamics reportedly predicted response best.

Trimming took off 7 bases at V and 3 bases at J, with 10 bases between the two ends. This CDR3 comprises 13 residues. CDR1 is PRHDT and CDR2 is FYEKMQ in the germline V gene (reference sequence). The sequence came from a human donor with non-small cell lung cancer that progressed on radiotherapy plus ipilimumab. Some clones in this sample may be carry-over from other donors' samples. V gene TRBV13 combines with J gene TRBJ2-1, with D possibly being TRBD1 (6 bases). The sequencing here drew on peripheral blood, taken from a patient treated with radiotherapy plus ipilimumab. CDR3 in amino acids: CASKLRGYNEQFF. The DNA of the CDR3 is TGTGCCAGCAAACTCAGGGGCTACAATGAGCAGTTCTTC.